These 14 T cell receptor beta chains originate from one sample sequenced in a study of cytomegalovirus exposure and HLA in healthy donors. TCRdb's table, derived via immunoSEQ multiplex PCR, lists solely in-frame clones and lacks some. The table shows more than 95,000 clones, with 89% occurring only once. The sequenced sample was PBMCs. These receptors were collected from a woman between 18 and 29 years old in good health and CMV-seronegative.

This chain joins TRBV7-2 and TRBJ1-1; 9 bases fit TRBD1. Trimming removed 0 bases from V and 1 base from J; junction bases left unmatched: 6. This CDR3 is 17 amino acids long. Germline values: CDR1 SGHTA, CDR2 FQGNSA. CDR3 in amino acids: CASSLAPGQGPNTEAFF. The CDR3 coding sequence is TGTGCCAGCAGCTTAGCCCCAGGACAGGGGCCGAACACTGAAGCTTTCTTT.

The chain combines TRBV10-2 with TRBJ1-1; D is undetermined. Germline loops: CDR1 WSHSY, CDR2 SAAADI. Trimming stripped 6 bases from V and 0 bases from J, with 5 bases between. CDR3 size: 12 residues. The CDR3 is CASRTVNTEAFF. The CDR3 DNA reads as TGCGCCAGCAGAACAGTGAACACTGAAGCTTTCTTT.

This rearrangement joins TRBV9 to TRBJ1-1, with TRBD1 matching over 8 bases. This CDR3 is built from 13 residues. The germline V gene has CDR1 SGDLS and CDR2 YYNGEE. Trimming removed 4 bases from V and 7 bases from J; junction bases left unmatched: 6. CDR3 sequence (DNA): TGTGCCAGCAGCAGAGACGGGACAGGTGAAGCTTTCTTT. Translating gives CASSRDGTGEAFF.

The chain has TRBV7-3 and TRBJ2-1; 9 bases line up with TRBD2. There are 14 residues in the CDR3. The germline V gene encodes CDR1 SGHTA and CDR2 FQGTGA. With 2 bases clipped from V and 6 bases from J, the junction kept 2 bases outside the gene matches. CDR3: CASSLLAGSNEQFF. CDR3 in DNA: TGTGCCAGCAGCTTACTAGCGGGGTCCAATGAGCAGTTCTTC.

The chain joins TRBV6-6 to TRBJ1-1; TRBD1 is a possible D gene (6 bases). CDR1 is MNHNY, CDR2 SVGAGI, per germline (reference sequence). The CDR3 consists of 15 residues. V dropped 0 bases and J dropped 5 bases, with 13 bases sitting between them. Here the CDR3 reads CASSYSVGQGTEAFF. The CDR3 bases are TGTGCCAGCAGTTACTCGGTCGGGCAGGGGACTGAAGCTTTCTTT.

The chain uses TRBV29-1 and TRBJ2-3, with a possible D match to TRBD2 (6 bases). Germline CDR1 is SQVTM and CDR2 is ANQGSEA. V was cut by 1 base and J by 5 bases, with 10 bases left in between. This CDR3 is 13 amino acids long. DNA of the CDR3: TGCAGCGTTGAAGCGGGAGTGGTAGATACGCAGTATTTT. Translating it yields CSVEAGVVDTQYF.

This clone was counted between two and nine times. The V and J genes are TRBV4-1 and TRBJ1-4; no clear D gene. Trimming took 0 bases from V and 0 from J, leaving 5 bases between them. CDR3 length equals 15 residues. The germline V gene encodes CDR1 MGHRA and CDR2 YSYEKL. The CDR3 coding sequence is TGCGCCAGCAGCCAAGAGTTCGCAACTAATGAAAAACTGTTTTTT. As protein: CASSQEFATNEKLFF.

The chain is built from TRBV2 and TRBJ2-7; the match to TRBD1 covers 11 bases. From germline, CDR1 is SNHLY and CDR2 FYNNEI. Losses at the gene ends were 6 bases for V and 3 bases for J; bases not matched to a gene: 4. This CDR3 is 14 amino acids long. The CDR3 DNA reads as TGTGCCAGCAGGGCCGGGACAGGGGGCTACGAGCAGTACTTC. Translated: CASRAGTGGYEQYF.

CDR3 in amino acids: CASSVRTGVIGNTIYF. CDR3 nucleotide sequence: TGTGCCAGCAGTGTCCGGACAGGGGTAATTGGAAACACCATATATTTT. The V and J genes are TRBV2 and TRBJ1-3; TRBD1 matches 9 bases. CDR3 size: 16 residues. Germline values: CDR1 SNHLY, CDR2 FYNNEI. V lost 4 bases and J lost 3; bases outside the gene matches: 7. The variable domain in full, with the rest retrieved from reference TRBV2 and TRBJ1-3, is EPEVTQTPSHQVTQMGQEVILRCVPISNHLYFYWYRQILGQKVEFLVSFYNNEISEKSEIFDDQFSVERPDGSNFTLKIRSTKLEDSAMYFCASSVRTGVIGNTIYFGEGSWLTVV.

This clone was seen a few times. The rearrangement joins TRBV19 to TRBJ2-2; D not resolved. CDR1 LNHDA and CDR2 SQIVND come from the germline V gene (reference sequence). This CDR3 spans 13 amino acids. Trimming cost V 3 bases and J 7 bases, with 9 bases left between them. The CDR3 DNA is TGTGCCAGTAGTATTGGTGGCTTCGGGGAGCTGTTTTTT. Its protein product is CASSIGGFGELFF. Filled out from reference TRBV19 and TRBJ2-2, the complete variable domain reads DGGITQSPKYLFRKEGQNVTLSCEQNLNHDAMYWYRQDPGQGLRLIYYSQIVNDFQKGDIAEGYSVSREKKESFPLTVTSAQKNPTAFYLCASSIGGFGELFFGEGSRLTVL.

The V gene is TRBV29-1, the J gene TRBJ2-7; 9 bases align to TRBD2. V gave up 6 bases and J gave up 0 bases; unmatched junction bases: 3. Per the germline V gene, CDR1 is SQVTM and CDR2 is ANQGSEA. This CDR3 has 13 residues. The CDR3 DNA sequence: TGCAGCGTCACTAGCGGGTCCTCCTACGAGCAGTACTTC. Encoded protein: CSVTSGSSYEQYF.

This chain joins TRBV27 and TRBJ2-4; 7 bases are shared with TRBD1. Germline CDR1 is MNHEY and CDR2 is SMNVEV (reference sequence). This CDR3 comprises 14 residues. The ends lost 5 bases at V and 8 bases at J; junction bases unmatched: 9. Here the CDR3 reads CASSPPGGGYIQYF. For the CDR3, the DNA is TGTGCCAGCAGTCCCCCAGGGGGTGGGTACATTCAGTACTTC.

V gene TRBV29-1 combines with J gene TRBJ2-7; D possibly corresponds to TRBD1 (5 bases). This CDR3 region has 14 residues. Germline V gives CDR1 SQVTM, CDR2 ANQGSEA. V lost 4 bases and J lost 6, with 19 bases in between. CDR3: CSVGRWQGNSEQYF. As DNA, the CDR3 is TGCAGCGTTGGGAGATGGCAGGGCAATTCCGAGCAGTACTTC.

The chain joins TRBV19 to TRBJ2-3; D might be TRBD1 (6 bases). Looked up from germline, CDR1 is LNHDA and CDR2 is SQIVND (reference sequence). Trimming left V 4 bases short and J 0 bases short, with 11 bases between. This CDR3 is 15 amino acids long. CDR3 residues: CASSTQGYSTDTQYF. Written as DNA, the CDR3 is TGTGCCAGTAGTACCCAGGGGTATAGCACAGATACGCAGTATTTT.